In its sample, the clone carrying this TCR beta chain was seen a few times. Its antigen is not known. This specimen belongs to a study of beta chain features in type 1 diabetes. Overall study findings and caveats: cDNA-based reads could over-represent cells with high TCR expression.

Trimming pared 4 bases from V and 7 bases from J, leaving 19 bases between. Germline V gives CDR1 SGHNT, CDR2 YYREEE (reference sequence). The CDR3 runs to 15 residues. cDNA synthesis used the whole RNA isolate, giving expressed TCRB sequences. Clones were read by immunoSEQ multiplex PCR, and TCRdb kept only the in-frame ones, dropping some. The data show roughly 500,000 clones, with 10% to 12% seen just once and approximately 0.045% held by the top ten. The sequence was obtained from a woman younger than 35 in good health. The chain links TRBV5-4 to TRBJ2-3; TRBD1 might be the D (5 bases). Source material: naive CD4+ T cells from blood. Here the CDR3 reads CASSPQGTLRYTQYF. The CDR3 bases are TGTGCCAGCAGCCCTCAGGGAACCTTAAGGTATACGCAGTATTTT.